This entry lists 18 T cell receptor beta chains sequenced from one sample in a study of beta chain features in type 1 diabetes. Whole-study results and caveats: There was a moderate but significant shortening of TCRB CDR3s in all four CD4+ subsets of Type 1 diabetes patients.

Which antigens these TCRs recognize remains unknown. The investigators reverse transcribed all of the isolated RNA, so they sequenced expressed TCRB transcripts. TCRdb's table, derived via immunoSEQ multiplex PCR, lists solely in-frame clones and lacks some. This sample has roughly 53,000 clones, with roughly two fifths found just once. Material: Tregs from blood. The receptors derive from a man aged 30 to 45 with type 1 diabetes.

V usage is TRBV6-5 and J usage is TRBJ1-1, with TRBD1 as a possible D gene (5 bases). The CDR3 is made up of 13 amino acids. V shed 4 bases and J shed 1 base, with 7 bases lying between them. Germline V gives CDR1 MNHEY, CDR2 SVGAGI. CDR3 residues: CASSSTGNTEAFF. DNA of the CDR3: TGTGCCAGCAGTTCCACAGGGAACACTGAAGCTTTCTTT.

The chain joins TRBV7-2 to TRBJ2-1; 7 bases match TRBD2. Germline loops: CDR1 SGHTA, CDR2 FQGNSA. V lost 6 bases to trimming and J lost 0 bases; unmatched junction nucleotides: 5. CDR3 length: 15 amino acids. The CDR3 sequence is CASRLPGGSYNEQFF. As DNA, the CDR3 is TGTGCCAGCAGACTACCGGGGGGCTCCTACAATGAGCAGTTCTTC.

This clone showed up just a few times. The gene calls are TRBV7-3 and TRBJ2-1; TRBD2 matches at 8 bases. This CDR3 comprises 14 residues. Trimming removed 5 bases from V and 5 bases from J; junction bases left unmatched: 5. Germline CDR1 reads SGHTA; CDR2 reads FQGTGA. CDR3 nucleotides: TGTGCCAGCAGCACGACTAGCGAGCACAATGAGCAGTTCTTC. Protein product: CASSTTSEHNEQFF.

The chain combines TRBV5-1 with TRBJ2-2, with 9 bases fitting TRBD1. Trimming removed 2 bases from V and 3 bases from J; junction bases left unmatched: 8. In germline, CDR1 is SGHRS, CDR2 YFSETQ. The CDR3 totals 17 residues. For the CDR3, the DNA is TGCGCCAGCAGCTTTCTAACAGGGGGCGGAGACACCGGGGAGCTGTTTTTT. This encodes CASSFLTGGGDTGELFF. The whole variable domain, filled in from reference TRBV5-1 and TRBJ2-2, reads KAGVTQTPRYLIKTRGQQVTLSCSPISGHRSVSWYQQTPGQGLQFLFEYFSETQRNKGNFPGRFSGRQFSNSRSEMNVSTLELGDSALYLCASSFLTGGGDTGELFFGEGSRLTVL.

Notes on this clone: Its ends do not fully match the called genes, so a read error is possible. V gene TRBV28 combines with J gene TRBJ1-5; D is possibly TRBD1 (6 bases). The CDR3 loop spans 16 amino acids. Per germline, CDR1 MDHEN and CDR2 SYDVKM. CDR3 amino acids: CASSSPRRGGNQPQHF. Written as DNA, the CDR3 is TGTGCCAGCAGTTCCCCTAGACGTGGGGGCAATCAGCCTCAGCATTTT.

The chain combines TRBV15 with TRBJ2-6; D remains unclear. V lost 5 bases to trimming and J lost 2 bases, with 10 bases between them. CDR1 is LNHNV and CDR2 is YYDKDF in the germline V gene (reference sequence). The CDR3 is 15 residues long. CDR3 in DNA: TGTGCCACCAGCGGGCACAGTACTGGGGCCAACGTCCTGACTTTC. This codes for CATSGHSTGANVLTF.

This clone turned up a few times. Here the CDR3 reads CASSFPLQGPLHF. The CDR3, as DNA: TGTGCCAGCAGCTTTCCCCTACAGGGTCCCCTCCACTTT. The chain uses TRBV7-9 and TRBJ1-6, with D maybe TRBD1 (6 bases). CDR3 length: 13 residues. Trimming stripped 3 bases from V and 13 bases from J, with 13 bases between. Germline CDR1 is SEHNR and CDR2 is FQNEAQ (reference sequence).

The CDR3, as DNA: TGTGCCAGCAGCTATAGCGGCAGAAACACCGGGGAGCTGTTTTTT. This codes for CASSYSGRNTGELFF. V and J are TRBV5-5 and TRBJ2-2, with D perhaps matching TRBD2 (6 bases). Germline V gives CDR1 SGHKS, CDR2 YYEKEE (reference sequence). Trimming pared 3 bases from V and 2 bases from J, leaving 11 bases between. This CDR3 has 15 residues.

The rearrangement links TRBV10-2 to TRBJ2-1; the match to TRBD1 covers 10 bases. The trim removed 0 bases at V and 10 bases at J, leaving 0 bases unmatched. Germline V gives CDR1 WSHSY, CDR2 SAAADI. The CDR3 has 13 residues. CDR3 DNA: TGCGCCAGCAGTGAGTCGGACAGGGGGGAGCAGTTCTTC. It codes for CASSESDRGEQFF.

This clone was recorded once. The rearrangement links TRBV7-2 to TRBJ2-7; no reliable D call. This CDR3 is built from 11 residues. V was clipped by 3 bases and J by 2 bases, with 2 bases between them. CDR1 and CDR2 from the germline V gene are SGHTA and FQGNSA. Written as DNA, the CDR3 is TGTGCCAGCAGCTTCACCTACGAGCAGTACTTC. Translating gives CASSFTYEQYF.

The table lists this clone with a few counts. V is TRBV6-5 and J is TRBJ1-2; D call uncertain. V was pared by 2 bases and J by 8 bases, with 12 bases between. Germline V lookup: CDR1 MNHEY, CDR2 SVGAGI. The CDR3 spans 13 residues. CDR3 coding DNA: TGTGCCAGCAGTTACGGAGGGCCGGGGGGCTACACCTTC. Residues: CASSYGGPGGYTF.

The CDR3 here is CAISLGTSVALGETQYF. As DNA, the CDR3 is TGTGCCATCAGTCTGGGGACTAGCGTCGCCTTGGGGGAGACCCAGTACTTC. This rearrangement joins TRBV10-3 to TRBJ2-5, with 10 bases matching TRBD2. V lost 5 bases to trimming and J lost 5 bases; unmatched junction nucleotides: 14. This CDR3 has 17 amino acids. Per the germline V gene, CDR1 is ENHRY and CDR2 is SYGVKD.

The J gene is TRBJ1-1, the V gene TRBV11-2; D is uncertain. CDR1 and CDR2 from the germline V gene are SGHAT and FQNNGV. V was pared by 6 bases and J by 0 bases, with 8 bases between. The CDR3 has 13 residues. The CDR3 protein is CASRYGMNTEAFF. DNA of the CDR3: TGTGCCAGCAGGTACGGTATGAACACTGAAGCTTTCTTT.

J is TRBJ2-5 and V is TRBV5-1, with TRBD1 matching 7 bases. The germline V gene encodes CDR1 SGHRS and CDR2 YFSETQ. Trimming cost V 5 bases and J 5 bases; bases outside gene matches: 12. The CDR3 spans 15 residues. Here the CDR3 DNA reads TGCGCCAGCAGGTATACGGGACAGCCAGGGGAGACCCAGTACTTC. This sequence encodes CASRYTGQPGETQYF.

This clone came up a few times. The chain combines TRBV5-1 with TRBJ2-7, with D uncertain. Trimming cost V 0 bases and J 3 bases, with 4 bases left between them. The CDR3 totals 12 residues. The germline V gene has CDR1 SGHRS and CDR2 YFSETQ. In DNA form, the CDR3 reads TGCGCCAGCAGCTTGGACAACTACGAGCAGTACTTC. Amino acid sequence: CASSLDNYEQYF.

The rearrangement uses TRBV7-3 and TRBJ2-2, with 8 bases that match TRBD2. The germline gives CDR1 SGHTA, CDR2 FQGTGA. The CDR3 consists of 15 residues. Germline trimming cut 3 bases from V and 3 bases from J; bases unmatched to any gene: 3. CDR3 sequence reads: CASSFGRADTGELFF. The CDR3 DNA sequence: TGTGCCAGCAGCTTCGGGAGGGCCGACACCGGGGAGCTGTTTTTT.

The DNA of the CDR3 is TGCGCCAGCAGCCAGGGACTAGGCCTGCCTCATGAGCAGTTCTTC. It translates to CASSQGLGLPHEQFF. The V call is TRBV5-1, the J call TRBJ2-1; 8 positions agree with TRBD2. Germline lookup yields CDR1 SGHRS and CDR2 YFSETQ. This CDR3 has 15 amino acids. Losses at the gene ends were 4 bases for V and 8 bases for J; bases not matched to a gene: 11.

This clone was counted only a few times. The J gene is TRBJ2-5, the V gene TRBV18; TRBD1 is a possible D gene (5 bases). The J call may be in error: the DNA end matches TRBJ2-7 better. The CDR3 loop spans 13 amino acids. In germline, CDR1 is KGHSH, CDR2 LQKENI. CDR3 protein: CASSPPGVDEQYF. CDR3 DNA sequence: TGTGCCAGCTCACCACCAGGGGTGGACGAGCAGTACTTC.